The sequence of this TCR beta chain was determined in a study of technical replicates of blood from a handful of donors. Trimming took 1 base from V and 4 from J, leaving 7 bases between them. Germline-derived CDR1 and CDR2 are SGHTA and FQGNSA. This CDR3 contains 13 residues. TCRdb's table, derived via immunoSEQ multiplex PCR, lists solely in-frame clones and lacks some. The sample holds roughly 50,000 clones, nearly 95% seen once. V and J are TRBV7-2 and TRBJ2-5, with D hard to call. Sequencing input: PBMCs. This clonotype was sampled from a human donor in good health. Some clones in this sample may be carry-over from other donors' samples. CDR3: CASSLGLLETQYF. DNA for the CDR3: TGTGCCAGCAGCTTAGGACTTCTAGAGACCCAGTACTTC.